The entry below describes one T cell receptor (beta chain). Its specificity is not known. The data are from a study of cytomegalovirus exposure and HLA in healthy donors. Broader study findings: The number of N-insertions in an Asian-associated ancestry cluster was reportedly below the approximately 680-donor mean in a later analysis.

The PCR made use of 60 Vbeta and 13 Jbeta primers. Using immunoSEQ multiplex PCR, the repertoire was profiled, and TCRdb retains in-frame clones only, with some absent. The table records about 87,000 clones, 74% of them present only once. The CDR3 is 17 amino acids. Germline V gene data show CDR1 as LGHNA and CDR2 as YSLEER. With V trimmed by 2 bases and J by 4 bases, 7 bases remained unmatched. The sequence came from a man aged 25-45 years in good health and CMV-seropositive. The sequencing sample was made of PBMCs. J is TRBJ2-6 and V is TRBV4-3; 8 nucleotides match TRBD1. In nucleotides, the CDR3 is TGCGCCAGCAGCCAATCTCGGACAGGGTCAGGGGCCAACGTCCTGACTTTC. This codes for CASSQSRTGSGANVLTF.